This T cell receptor beta chain is drawn from a study of Graves' ophthalmopathy and Graves' hyperthyroidism. Enrollment excluded any patients with other autoimmune diseases, uncontrolled infections, pregnancy or lactation. The starting material, 10 ml of fresh peripheral blood, provided the PBMCs. This clonotype was recorded once. Its antigen is currently unknown. Overall study results and limits: Among expanded thyroid clonotypes above 0.001 frequency, most also occurred in blood.

Using RNA transcripts, the TCR beta CDR3 regions were amplified. RT-PCR was first run with HTBI primers, then multiplex PCR in a second round. In TCRdb, the multiplex PCR reads were re-called with MiXCR into one record per CDR3 protein. This table has roughly 400,000 distinct CDR3 sequences, around 18% appearing once. The CDR3 runs to 15 residues. Germline V lookup: CDR1 MDHEN, CDR2 SYDVKM. Trimming shortened V by 1 base and J by 2 bases, and 11 bases separated the two germline ends. The source of this sequence is a woman aged 18-30 years with Graves' ophthalmopathy. The sequenced sample was peripheral blood. The chain carries TRBV28 and TRBJ2-5; a possible D gene is TRBD1 (6 bases). The CDR3 is CASSLSSRGQETQYF. CDR3 in DNA: TGTGCCAGCAGTTTATCTAGCAGGGGACAAGAGACCCAGTACTTC.